This paragraph covers one TCR beta chain sequence. Its antigen is undetermined. The V segment lost 2 bases and the J segment 3 bases; nucleotides outside the gene matches: 4. This CDR3 has 14 amino acids. The germline CDR1 and CDR2 sequences are SGHKS and YYEKEE (reference sequence). The sample comes from a study of radiotherapy plus CTLA-4 blockade in lung cancer. Study-wide background: In 18% of patients, objective responses were seen; approximately 30% had disease control.

Clones were read by immunoSEQ multiplex PCR, and TCRdb kept only the in-frame ones, dropping some. Here the sample spans 75,000 to 95,000 clones, less than 80% being singletons. Findings of the study overall: Increased serum interferon-beta after radiation also reportedly predicted response strongly. Tumor-derived TCR clones expanded in blood after radiotherapy plus ipilimumab.

The sequenced sample was peripheral blood, obtained from a patient treated with radiotherapy plus ipilimumab. This chain links TRBV5-5 with TRBJ2-7, with 8 bases identical to TRBD1. This TCR was recovered from a human donor with non-small cell lung cancer that progressed on radiotherapy plus ipilimumab. CDR3 in amino acids: CASSLRDRGYEQYF. The CDR3 region has the DNA TGTGCCAGCAGCTTACGAGACAGGGGCTACGAGCAGTACTTC.